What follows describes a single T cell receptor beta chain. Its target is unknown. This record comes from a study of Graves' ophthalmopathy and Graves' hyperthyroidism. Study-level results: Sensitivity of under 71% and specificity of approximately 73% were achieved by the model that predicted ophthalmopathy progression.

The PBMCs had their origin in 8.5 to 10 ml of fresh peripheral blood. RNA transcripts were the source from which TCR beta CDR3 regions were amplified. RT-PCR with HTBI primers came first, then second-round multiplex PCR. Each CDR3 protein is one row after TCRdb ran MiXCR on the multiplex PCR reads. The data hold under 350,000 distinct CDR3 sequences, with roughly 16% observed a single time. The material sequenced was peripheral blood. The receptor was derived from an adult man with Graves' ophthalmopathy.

CDR3 in DNA: TGTGCCAGCAGTTACTCGTTCGACTTGAACACTGAAGCTTTCTTT. Its protein is CASSYSFDLNTEAFF. The chain is built from TRBV6-5 and TRBJ1-1; D remains unclear. Germline V CDR1 and CDR2: MNHEY, SVGAGI. The V end lost 0 bases, the J end lost 0 bases, and 8 bases lay between the germline ends. This CDR3 region has 15 residues.